A selection of T cell receptor beta chains follows, all from one sample in a study of cytomegalovirus exposure and HLA in healthy donors. Generated by immunoSEQ multiplex PCR, the TCRdb table keeps only in-frame clones and is missing some. The sample has about 93,000 clones; over 55% are singletons. Sequenced material: PBMCs. The receptors were gathered from a boy between 10 and 17 years old in good health and CMV-seropositive. The CDR3 runs from the conserved cysteine through the conserved F or W. D genes are given only for firm matches. Only part of the rows carry a size: once, few, many, or a class if the clone is expanded.

DNA: TGCGCCAGCAGTCCCGGGGGTGACTATGGCTACACCTTC
CDR3: CASSPGGDYGYTF
size: -
V: TRBV5-1
J: TRBJ1-2
D: -

DNA: TGTGCCAGCAATACGGACAGCTATGGCTACACCTTC
CDR3: CASNTDSYGYTF
size: -
V: TRBV2
J: TRBJ1-2
D: -

DNA: TGTGCCAGCAGTCGGGGGGGCGGCTATGGCTACACCTTC
CDR3: CASSRGGGYGYTF
size: -
V: TRBV6-5
J: TRBJ1-2
D: -

DNA: TGTGCCAGCAGCTCCGGGAGGCAGCCCCAGAATTTT
CDR3: CASSSGRQPQNF
size: -
V: TRBV5-6
J: TRBJ1-5
D: -

DNA: TGCGCCAGCAGCCAAGGACAGGGACATCAGCCCCAGCATTTT
CDR3: CASSQGQGHQPQHF
size: once
V: TRBV4-1
J: TRBJ1-5
D: TRBD1

DNA: TGTGCCAGTAGTATAGGGACAGGGATTTCTGAGCAGTTCTTC
CDR3: CASSIGTGISEQFF
size: -
V: TRBV19
J: TRBJ2-1
D: TRBD1

DNA: TGTGCCAGCACCCTGATTGGACAGGGCGGATATGGCTACACCTTC
CDR3: CASTLIGQGGYGYTF
size: -
V: TRBV4-2
J: TRBJ1-2
D: TRBD1

DNA: TGTGCCAGCAGCTCCGAATGGGCCACCGGGGAGCTGTTTTTT
CDR3: CASSSEWATGELFF
size: -
V: TRBV7-3
J: TRBJ2-2
D: -

DNA: TGTGCCAGCAGTGAGGTCAGGGGATATGGCTACACCTTC
CDR3: CASSEVRGYGYTF
size: few
V: TRBV2
J: TRBJ1-2
D: -

DNA: TGTGCCAGCAGCTACCAGGGTATCAAAAACATTCAGTACTTC
CDR3: CASSYQGIKNIQYF
size: -
V: TRBV5-6
J: TRBJ2-4
D: -

DNA: TGTGCCAGCAGCTTATTGAGAGGAGGGTGGGGTCAGCCCCAGCATTTT
CDR3: CASSLLRGGWGQPQHF
size: -
V: TRBV7-8
J: TRBJ1-5
D: -

DNA: TGTGCCAGCAGTTTTCTCGGGACTAGTTCCTACGAGCAGTACTTC
CDR3: CASSFLGTSSYEQYF
size: -
V: TRBV27
J: TRBJ2-7
D: TRBD2

DNA: TGTGCCAGCAGCTCCGACAGGGTGGGAAACATTCAGTACTTC
CDR3: CASSSDRVGNIQYF
size: -
V: TRBV5-4
J: TRBJ2-4
D: TRBD1

DNA: TGTGCCTGGAGTGTAGGGACTAGCGGGATAGAGACCCAGTACTTC
CDR3: CAWSVGTSGIETQYF
size: -
V: TRBV30
J: TRBJ2-5
D: TRBD2

DNA: TGTGCCAGCAGGGGACTAGCGGGACATAATGAGCAGTTCTTC
CDR3: CASRGLAGHNEQFF
size: few
V: TRBV7-9
J: TRBJ2-1
D: TRBD2

DNA: TGTGCCAGCAGTTTCTCGGGCACAGATACGCAGTATTTT
CDR3: CASSFSGTDTQYF
size: -
V: TRBV27
J: TRBJ2-3
D: -

DNA: TGCGCCAGCAGCCAAGAAGGGACCAGGGGACGCGAAAAACTGTTTTTT
CDR3: CASSQEGTRGREKLFF
size: -
V: TRBV4-1
J: TRBJ1-4
D: -

DNA: TGTGCCAGCAAGGTCCTAGCGGGAGTTGACGAGCAGTACTTC
CDR3: CASKVLAGVDEQYF
size: once
V: TRBV6-5
J: TRBJ2-7
D: TRBD2

DNA: TGTGCCAGCAGTCCAGCGGGAGTAAGCTACACCGGGGAGCTGTTTTTT
CDR3: CASSPAGVSYTGELFF
size: -
V: TRBV27
J: TRBJ2-2
D: TRBD2

DNA: TGTGCCAGTCAAACCCGGGACAGATACAATGAAAAACTGTTTTTT
CDR3: CASQTRDRYNEKLFF
size: -
V: TRBV19
J: TRBJ1-4
D: TRBD1

DNA: TGTGCCAGCAGTTCGGCGGTGGGCTACGAGCAGTACTTC
CDR3: CASSSAVGYEQYF
size: -
V: TRBV9
J: TRBJ2-7
D: -

DNA: TGTGCCAGCACCAAGACAGGGGTCGAGCAGTACTTC
CDR3: CASTKTGVEQYF
size: -
V: TRBV2
J: TRBJ2-7
D: TRBD1

DNA: TGTGCCAGCAGCTTGCTTCGGGGGTTGTCCGAGCAGTACTTC
CDR3: CASSLLRGLSEQYF
size: -
V: TRBV5-6
J: TRBJ2-7
D: -

DNA: TGTGCCATCAGGACTACGAATCTGTTTTTT
CDR3: CAIRTTNLFF
size: -
V: TRBV2
J: TRBJ1-4
D: -

DNA: TGTGCCAGCAGCCCTACAGGGTCGGGGCCCCAGCATTTT
CDR3: CASSPTGSGPQHF
size: few
V: TRBV6-5
J: TRBJ1-5
D: -

DNA: TGCAGCGGAGGACAGGGGATCTCCTACGAGCAGTACTTC
CDR3: CSGGQGISYEQYF
size: few
V: TRBV29-1
J: TRBJ2-7
D: TRBD1

DNA: TGTGCCAGCAGTCGGGAGGGAGCAACTAATGAAAAACTGTTTTTT
CDR3: CASSREGATNEKLFF
size: -
V: TRBV27
J: TRBJ1-4
D: -

DNA: TGTGCCAGCAGCTTAGGAGCAGGATACGAGCAGTACTTC
CDR3: CASSLGAGYEQYF
size: -
V: TRBV7-2
J: TRBJ2-7
D: -

DNA: TGTGCCAGCAGCTTTTCTAGCGGGCCCTACGAGCAGTACTTC
CDR3: CASSFSSGPYEQYF
size: few
V: TRBV7-2
J: TRBJ2-7
D: TRBD2

DNA: TGTGCCAGCAGCTTAGCGGACCGACTAGCGGGAGCTCTCAATGAGCAGTTCTTC
CDR3: CASSLADRLAGALNEQFF
size: -
V: TRBV7-9
J: TRBJ2-1
D: TRBD2

DNA: TGTGCCAGCAGCGCAGGACAGGGGCCTCCCTACGAGCAGTACTTC
CDR3: CASSAGQGPPYEQYF
size: -
V: TRBV7-8
J: TRBJ2-7
D: TRBD1

DNA: TGTGCCAGCAGCCCAGGCGGGACTAGCGGGACGGTGGTCTTC
CDR3: CASSPGGTSGTVVF
size: -
V: TRBV5-6
J: TRBJ2-1
D: TRBD2

DNA: TGTGCCAGCAGCTTCCTGGGACAGGGGGCCGGCAATGAGCAGTTCTTC
CDR3: CASSFLGQGAGNEQFF
size: few
V: TRBV7-9
J: TRBJ2-1
D: TRBD1

DNA: TGTGCCAGCAGCGTAGCGGGGGAGTCGTCCGAGCAGTACTTC
CDR3: CASSVAGESSEQYF
size: -
V: TRBV9
J: TRBJ2-7
D: -

DNA: TGCGCCAGCAGCTTGGGGGGCTTGGTCACTGAAGCTTTCTTT
CDR3: CASSLGGLVTEAFF
size: -
V: TRBV5-1
J: TRBJ1-1
D: -

DNA: TGCGCCAGCAGCCAGACACGCATGAACACTGAAGCTTTCTTT
CDR3: CASSQTRMNTEAFF
size: few
V: TRBV5-1
J: TRBJ1-1
D: -

DNA: TGTGCCAGCAGTGAACTGGTAGGAGGTACTGAAGCTTTCTTT
CDR3: CASSELVGGTEAFF
size: -
V: TRBV6-1
J: TRBJ1-1
D: -

DNA: TGTGCCAGCAGCAATATTCCCGGGACAGGGGTCTTCGAGCAGTACTTC
CDR3: CASSNIPGTGVFEQYF
size: once
V: TRBV5-6
J: TRBJ2-7
D: TRBD1

DNA: TGCGCCAGCAGCCTTGTACAAACCGGGGATGAGCAGTACTTC
CDR3: CASSLVQTGDEQYF
size: -
V: TRBV4-1
J: TRBJ2-7
D: -

DNA: TGCGCCAGCAGAACAAGGAGGAATGAGCAGTTCTTC
CDR3: CASRTRRNEQFF
size: -
V: TRBV23-1
J: TRBJ2-1
D: -

DNA: TGTGCCAGCAGTGAACGGGTCCACGAGCAGTACTTC
CDR3: CASSERVHEQYF
size: -
V: TRBV2
J: TRBJ2-7
D: -

DNA: TGTGCCAGCAGTTTATGGAGAGCGCTTAGCTCCTACAATGAGCAGTTCTTC
CDR3: CASSLWRALSSYNEQFF
size: -
V: TRBV27
J: TRBJ2-1
D: -

DNA: TGTGCCAGCAGTGGTCGACAGGGAAACGAGCAGTACTTC
CDR3: CASSGRQGNEQYF
size: few
V: TRBV6-1
J: TRBJ2-7
D: TRBD1

DNA: TGTGCCAGCAGCTGGGGGACTAGCGGGAGGGCGAACACCGGGGAGCTGTTTTTT
CDR3: CASSWGTSGRANTGELFF
size: -
V: TRBV7-6
J: TRBJ2-2
D: TRBD2

DNA: TGTGCCAGCAGTGGACAGGGAAATCAGCCCCAGAATTTT
CDR3: CASSGQGNQPQNF
size: once
V: TRBV2
J: TRBJ1-5
D: TRBD1

DNA: TGTGCCAGCAGTTTTGGGGACAGATTATCCTACGAGCAGTACTTC
CDR3: CASSFGDRLSYEQYF
size: -
V: TRBV27
J: TRBJ2-7
D: TRBD1